These 8 T cell receptor beta chains originate from one sample sequenced in a study of cytomegalovirus exposure and HLA in healthy donors. It was with 60 Vbeta and 13 Jbeta primers that the PCR ran. Libraries were prepared by immunoSEQ multiplex PCR; TCRdb keeps only in-frame clonotypes and omits some of them. The sample holds about 160,000 clones; 70% to 80% are singletons and the top ten take 1.3%. The sequencing sample was made of PBMCs. The receptors derive from a woman aged 45 to 65 in good health and CMV-seronegative.

The CDR3 is CASSLEDRGRPYGYTF. The CDR3 DNA reads as TGTGCCAGCAGCTTAGAAGACAGGGGGCGGCCCTATGGCTACACCTTC. The J gene is TRBJ1-2, the V gene TRBV7-8, with 10 bases lining up with TRBD1. The ends lost 1 base at V and 4 bases at J; junction bases unmatched: 6. CDR3 length: 16 amino acids. Germline V gene data show CDR1 as SGHVS and CDR2 as FQNEAQ.

The V and J genes are TRBV19 and TRBJ2-2, with 13 nucleotides matching TRBD2. This CDR3 is built from 16 residues. Germline-derived CDR1 and CDR2 are LNHDA and SQIVND (reference sequence). Losses at the gene ends were 6 bases for V and 6 bases for J; bases not matched to a gene: 7. DNA of the CDR3: TGTGCCAGTAGCCAACTAGCGGGAGGGCTAGCCGGGGAGCTGTTTTTT. Its translation is CASSQLAGGLAGELFF.

The chain links TRBV7-2 to TRBJ2-1; D perhaps matches TRBD1 (5 bases). CDR1 and CDR2 from the germline V gene are SGHTA and FQGNSA. The CDR3 length is 19 residues. Trimming cost V 1 base and J 0 bases, with 19 bases left between them. CDR3 nucleotides: TGTGCCAGCAGCTTAGACGCGGACAACTGGCGGAGCTCCTACAATGAGCAGTTCTTC. It codes for CASSLDADNWRSSYNEQFF.

The gene calls are TRBV4-3 and TRBJ2-1; TRBD1 matches 8 bases. V lost 4 bases, J lost 5 bases, and 7 bases stayed unmatched. This CDR3 spans 15 amino acids. CDR1 is LGHNA and CDR2 is YSLEER in the germline V gene. DNA for the CDR3: TGCGCCAGCAGCCGCGGGACAGGAAATAACAATGAGCAGTTCTTC. Translating gives CASSRGTGNNNEQFF.

The J gene is TRBJ1-5, the V gene TRBV28; D not certain. Per germline, CDR1 MDHEN and CDR2 SYDVKM. This CDR3 is built from 13 residues. Trimming removed 2 bases from V and 2 bases from J, with 4 bases in between. Here the CDR3 reads CASSLPGNQPQHF. The CDR3 DNA follows: TGTGCCAGCAGTTTACCGGGCAATCAGCCCCAGCATTTT.

The chain recombines TRBV6-5 with TRBJ1-5; no firm D call. The V end lost 6 bases, the J end lost 0 bases, and 9 bases lay between the germline ends. Looked up from germline, CDR1 is MNHEY and CDR2 is SVGAGI. The CDR3 is 14 amino acids. The CDR3 nucleotides are TGTGCCAGCAGCGCAACCTATAGCAATCAGCCCCAGCATTTT. Its protein product is CASSATYSNQPQHF.

This chain connects TRBV18 to TRBJ2-3; tentatively, D is TRBD2 (6 bases). This CDR3 contains 18 residues. Germline CDR1 is KGHSH and CDR2 is LQKENI. The V end was cut by 3 bases, the J end by 2 bases, with 21 bases between. In DNA, the CDR3 is TGTGCCAGCTCACCCTCTCAATACGGGGCGGGAACCACAGATACGCAGTATTTT. It translates to CASSPSQYGAGTTDTQYF.

The CDR3 DNA is TGCGCCAGCAGCCAAGATGCGAGCGGGGACTACCTCTCCTACGAGCAGTACTTC. Residues: CASSQDASGDYLSYEQYF. The chain has TRBV4-3 and TRBJ2-7; 7 nucleotides align to TRBD2. The J segment lost 0 bases and the V segment lost 0 bases, leaving 11 bases of the junction unmatched. In germline, CDR1 is LGHNA, CDR2 YSLEER. The CDR3 runs 18 residues.